This T cell receptor beta chain was obtained from a study of identical twins. The CDR3 length is 13 residues. CDR1 DFQATT and CDR2 SNEGSKA come from the germline V gene (reference sequence). V lost 6 bases to trimming and J lost 10 bases; unmatched junction nucleotides: 11. The cDNA had a unique molecular identifier and a template-switch universal primer site. TCRdb re-analysed the 5' RACE reads in MiXCR, keeping a single row per CDR3 protein. The sample contains 1.5 million to 2 million distinct CDR3 sequences, around 29% of which appear only once. The sequenced sample was cord blood. This clonotype was sampled from a newborn girl in good health. The chain uses TRBV20-1 and TRBJ1-1; TRBD1 agrees at 10 bases. CDR3 in DNA: TGCAGTGCCCCGACAGGGGGCGGGCGAAGAGCTTTCTTT. As protein: CSAPTGGGRRAFF.